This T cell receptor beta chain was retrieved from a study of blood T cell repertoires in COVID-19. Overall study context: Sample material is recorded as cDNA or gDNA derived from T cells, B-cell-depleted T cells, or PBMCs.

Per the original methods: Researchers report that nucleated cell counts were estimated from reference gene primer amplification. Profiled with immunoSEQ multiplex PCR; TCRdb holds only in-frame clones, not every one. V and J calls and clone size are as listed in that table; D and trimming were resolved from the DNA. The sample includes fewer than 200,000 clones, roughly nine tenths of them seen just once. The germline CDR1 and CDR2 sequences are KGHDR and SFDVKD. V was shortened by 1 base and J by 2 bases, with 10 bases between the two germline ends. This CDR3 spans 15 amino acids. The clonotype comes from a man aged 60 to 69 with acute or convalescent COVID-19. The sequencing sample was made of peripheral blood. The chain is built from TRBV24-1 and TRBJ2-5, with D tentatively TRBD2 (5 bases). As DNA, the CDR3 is TGTGCCACCAGTGATTTCTCGACTATACAAGAGACCCAGTACTTC. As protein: CATSDFSTIQETQYF.